Following are 30 T cell receptor beta chains from one sample sequenced in a study of T-cell memory formation after mild COVID-19. MiXCR, applied by TCRdb to the 5' RACE reads, yields one record per CDR3 protein. This sample has 250,000 to 350,000 distinct CDR3 sequences, with roughly 15% found just once. The sequencing sample was made of PBMCs or a T cell subset sorted from them (not recorded which). These receptors came from a man between 18 and 29 years old who had mild COVID-19 (a few samples of this study predate the infection). Cell type and time point are not known.

The chain uses TRBV20-1 and TRBJ2-3; tentatively, D is TRBD1 (5 bases). Germline CDR1 DFQATT, CDR2 SNEGSKA (reference sequence). V gave up 3 bases and J gave up 5 bases, with 15 bases separating them. CDR3 size: 14 residues. The CDR3, as DNA: TGCAGTGCTAGCTGGACACCTCAGGGAGATACGCAGTATTTT. Protein sequence: CSASWTPQGDTQYF.

This chain uses TRBV7-9 with TRBJ1-2; D is unresolved. Trimming removed 5 bases at V and 0 bases at J, with 13 bases between. Looked up from germline, CDR1 is SEHNR and CDR2 is FQNEAQ (reference sequence). This CDR3 contains 15 residues. The CDR3 nucleotides are TGTGCCAGCAGCGCACCCGCGTTAGCTAACTATGGCTACACCTTC. This encodes CASSAPALANYGYTF.

This clonotype has ten or more counts. The rearrangement joins TRBV4-3 to TRBJ2-2; no reliable D call. The CDR3 length is 18 residues. V gave up 0 bases and J gave up 1 base, with 15 bases separating them. Germline V gene data show CDR1 as LGHNA and CDR2 as YSLEER. CDR3 in DNA: TGCGCCAGCAGCCAAGAATCCGTGCGTACATTGAACACCGGGGAGCTGTTTTTT. This codes for CASSQESVRTLNTGELFF.

This clonotype was recorded many times. This chain links TRBV12-3 or TRBV12-4 with TRBJ1-2; a weak D match, TRBD1 (5 bases). V lost 4 bases and J 2 bases, leaving 5 bases between the germline ends. The CDR3 has 12 amino acids. In DNA, the CDR3 is TGTGCCAGCAGTTCAGGGAACTATGGCTACACCTTC. Translation: CASSSGNYGYTF.

This clonotype has a count of ten or more. CDR3 sequence reads: CASSGGQVEETQYF. The CDR3 DNA follows: TGCGCCAGCAGCGGGGGACAGGTGGAAGAGACCCAGTACTTC. The chain combines TRBV5-1 with TRBJ2-5, with 8 bases identical to TRBD1. Germline CDR1 and CDR2: SGHRS and YFSETQ. The CDR3 is 14 amino acids. J lost 3 bases, V lost 4 bases, and 5 bases had no gene match.

This chain uses TRBV7-9 with TRBJ2-1, with 8 bases identical to TRBD1. The ends lost 5 bases at V and 8 bases at J; junction bases unmatched: 5. The CDR3 covers 13 residues. CDR1 is SEHNR and CDR2 is FQNEAQ in the germline V gene (reference sequence). In DNA form, the CDR3 reads TGTGCCAGCAGCCCGTCAGGGGGCTATGAGCAGTTCTTC. Amino acid sequence: CASSPSGGYEQFF.

The chain employs TRBV29-1 and TRBJ2-3; D could derive from TRBD1 or TRBD2 (6 bases each). CDR1 is SQVTM, CDR2 ANQGSEA, per germline. The CDR3 length is 14 residues. Trimming removed 3 bases from V and 2 bases from J, with 12 bases in between. CDR3: CSVDGGRSTDTQYF. Written as DNA, the CDR3 is TGCAGCGTTGACGGGGGCCGCTCCACAGATACGCAGTATTTT.

The V and J genes are TRBV9 and TRBJ2-4; possible D gene TRBD2, 5 bases. The CDR3 consists of 15 residues. Per germline, CDR1 SGDLS and CDR2 YYNGEE. V was trimmed by 4 bases and J by 7 bases, leaving 18 bases between them. CDR3 nucleotide sequence: TGTGCCAGCAGCCCTGTGGACTCCCGGGGTAACATTCAGTACTTC. This translates into CASSPVDSRGNIQYF.

The chain joins TRBV7-9 to TRBJ2-7, with a weak D call TRBD2 (5 bases). V gave up 2 bases and J gave up 7 bases, with 15 bases separating them. There are 14 residues in the CDR3. Per germline, CDR1 SEHNR and CDR2 FQNEAQ (reference sequence). The CDR3 DNA reads as TGTGCCAGCAGCTTATTGGCGGGTTTGGGGGAGCAGTACTTC. It translates to CASSLLAGLGEQYF.

This clonotype was recorded at least ten times. The chain combines TRBV7-2 with TRBJ2-3; D may be TRBD1 (5 bases). The V gene's germline CDR1 is SGHTA and CDR2 FQGNSA. V lost 2 bases to trimming and J lost 2 bases, with 14 bases between them. The CDR3 has 16 residues. CDR3 nucleotides: TGTGCCAGCAGCTTATTTGCAGGGTCCCCCACAGATACGCAGTATTTT. The encoded protein is CASSLFAGSPTDTQYF. Supplemented by reference TRBV7-2 and TRBJ2-3, the full variable domain reads GAGVSQSPSNKVTEKGKDVELRCDPISGHTALYWYRQSLGQGLEFLIYFQGNSAPDKSGLPSDRFSAERTGGSVSTLTIQRTQQEDSAVYLCASSLFAGSPTDTQYFGPGTRLTVL.

This clonotype has more than one count but fewer than ten. The rearrangement uses TRBV12-3 or TRBV12-4 and TRBJ1-6; no firm D call. The CDR3 is made up of 14 amino acids. V was trimmed by 4 bases and J by 10 bases, leaving 14 bases between them. The CDR3: CASSSYVSGSPLHF. For the CDR3, the DNA is TGTGCCAGCAGTTCATATGTCTCTGGGTCACCCCTCCACTTT.

This clonotype was recorded a few times. The chain is built from TRBV12-3 or TRBV12-4 and TRBJ2-3, with D possibly TRBD2 on 5 matching bases. V lost 7 bases, J lost 7 bases, and 9 bases lay in between. CDR3 length: 11 amino acids. The DNA of the CDR3 is TGTGCCAGCAACGAGGGATATACGCAGTATTTT. This sequence encodes CASNEGYTQYF.

This clonotype was observed many times. The genes are TRBV12-3 or TRBV12-4 and TRBJ2-7; D is perhaps TRBD1 (6 bases). Trimming stripped 5 bases from V and 1 base from J, with 15 bases between. This CDR3 is 15 amino acids long. This CDR3 is CASSLRGTASYEQYF. CDR3 coding DNA: TGTGCCAGCAGTCTAAGGGGGACGGCGTCCTACGAGCAGTACTTC.

The V gene is TRBV5-1, the J gene TRBJ1-1, with D unclear. The CDR3 runs 15 residues. The germline CDR1 and CDR2 sequences are SGHRS and YFSETQ. Trimming stripped 4 bases from V and 0 bases from J, with 13 bases between. The CDR3 coding sequence is TGCGCCAGCAGCCCTATGGCGGTGATGAACACTGAAGCTTTCTTT. Translation: CASSPMAVMNTEAFF.

This clonotype was counted at least ten times. V and J are TRBV6-5 and TRBJ2-1; 11 bases fit TRBD2. CDR1 and CDR2 from the germline V gene are MNHEY and SVGAGI. This CDR3 has 15 residues. Losses at the gene ends were 7 bases for V and 2 bases for J; bases not matched to a gene: 4. The CDR3 coding sequence is TGTGCCAGCAAATCTAGCGGGGGGACCTACAATGAGCAGTTCTTC. This gives the protein CASKSSGGTYNEQFF.

This clonotype appeared a few times. This rearrangement joins TRBV12-5 to TRBJ2-1, with TRBD1 identical over 9 bases. After removal of 6 bases from V and 6 bases from J, the junction contained 6 bases not matched to a gene. Germline values: CDR1 LGHNT, CDR2 FRNRAP. This CDR3 contains 14 residues. In DNA, the CDR3 is TGTGCTAGTGGCTACGGGACAGGGATCAATGAGCAGTTCTTC. Protein: CASGYGTGINEQFF.

This clonotype was seen many times. The V gene is TRBV28, the J gene TRBJ2-3; D possibly corresponds to TRBD1 (6 bases). There are 13 residues in the CDR3. Deletions cut 8 bases from V and 2 bases from J, with 11 bases between. Per the germline V gene, CDR1 is MDHEN and CDR2 is SYDVKM. The CDR3 DNA sequence: TGTGCCAGCCGGGACACTTCCACAGATACGCAGTATTTT. As protein: CASRDTSTDTQYF.

This chain links TRBV12-3 or TRBV12-4 with TRBJ1-5; 9 bases map to TRBD1. J lost 7 bases, V lost 5 bases, and 6 bases had no gene match. This CDR3 region has 14 residues. CDR3: CASSPGQGWQPQHF. The CDR3, as DNA: TGTGCCAGCAGTCCGGGACAGGGATGGCAGCCCCAGCATTTT.

This clonotype was recorded a few times. The genes are TRBV13 and TRBJ1-2; 7 bases fit TRBD1. Per the germline V gene, CDR1 is PRHDT and CDR2 is FYEKMQ (reference sequence). The CDR3 has 15 residues. V lost 2 bases to trimming and J lost 2 bases; unmatched junction nucleotides: 5. The CDR3 spells CASSLRTGANYGYTF. CDR3 DNA sequence: TGTGCCAGCAGCTTACGAACAGGGGCGAACTATGGCTACACCTTC.

The rearrangement links TRBV7-2 to TRBJ2-1, with D possibly TRBD2 on 7 matching bases. This CDR3 comprises 12 residues. Germline CDR1 and CDR2: SGHTA and FQGNSA. Deletions cut 7 bases from V and 9 bases from J, with 13 bases between. This CDR3 reads CASNLGGGEQFF. CDR3 bases: TGTGCCAGCAATCTGGGAGGGGGTGAGCAGTTCTTC.

This clonotype was seen at least ten times. The rearrangement links TRBV5-1 to TRBJ2-5; D uncertain. The CDR3 spans 13 residues. Trimming removed 0 bases from V and 4 bases from J, with 7 bases in between. CDR1 is SGHRS and CDR2 is YFSETQ in the germline V gene. The CDR3, as DNA: TGCGCCAGCAGCTTGGAATTTGGAGAGACCCAGTACTTC. As protein: CASSLEFGETQYF.

This clonotype was detected ten times or more. The chain carries TRBV11-2 and TRBJ1-5; D is undetermined. The CDR3 is 15 residues long. V gave up 0 bases and J gave up 6 bases, with 12 bases separating them. CDR1 is SGHAT, CDR2 FQNNGV, per germline. This CDR3 is CASSLDPGRSQPQHF. The CDR3 DNA sequence: TGTGCCAGCAGCTTAGATCCGGGTAGAAGTCAGCCCCAGCATTTT.

This clonotype came up many times. The chain has TRBV20-1 and TRBJ2-3, with D unclear. The length of the CDR3 is 15 residues. Per the germline V gene, CDR1 is DFQATT and CDR2 is SNEGSKA (reference sequence). The V and J ends lost 5 bases and 0 bases respectively, with 15 bases between them. The chain's CDR3 is CSADKVAESTDTQYF. The CDR3 region has the DNA TGCAGTGCTGACAAGGTGGCAGAGAGCACAGATACGCAGTATTTT.

The rearrangement joins TRBV29-1 to TRBJ2-2; 11 nucleotides match TRBD1. CDR1 is SQVTM, CDR2 ANQGSEA, per germline. CDR3 length: 15 residues. V lost 4 bases to trimming and J lost 7 bases; unmatched junction nucleotides: 8. The CDR3 is CSVVGDRGFSGELFF. The CDR3 DNA reads TGCAGCGTTGTTGGGGACAGGGGGTTCAGCGGGGAGCTGTTTTTT.

This clonotype was picked up a small number of times. The V call is TRBV29-1, the J call TRBJ2-3, with D possibly TRBD1 on 5 matching bases. The CDR3 has 15 residues. Germline lookup yields CDR1 SQVTM and CDR2 ANQGSEA. Between the trimmed V and J ends, which lost 2 bases and 4 bases, there was a span of 16 bases. CDR3 sequence reads: CSVETPRRVADTQYF. The DNA of the CDR3 is TGCAGCGTTGAAACTCCCCGCAGGGTCGCAGATACGCAGTATTTT.

This clonotype was recorded only once. The CDR3 region has the DNA TGTGCCAGCAGTGAAATCTCAGATACGCAGTATTTT. Protein sequence: CASSEISDTQYF. The chain combines TRBV2 with TRBJ2-3; D gene uncertain. From germline, CDR1 is SNHLY and CDR2 FYNNEI. This CDR3 spans 12 amino acids. V was cut by 2 bases and J by 4 bases, with 4 bases left in between.

This clonotype was counted ten times or more. The V gene is TRBV5-1, the J gene TRBJ2-5; D call uncertain. CDR3 length: 13 amino acids. V lost 0 bases, J lost 1 base, and 4 bases lay in between. CDR1 and CDR2 from the germline V gene are SGHRS and YFSETQ. CDR3 amino acids: CASSLGGQETQYF. The CDR3 DNA reads as TGCGCCAGCAGCTTGGGGGGCCAAGAGACCCAGTACTTC.

This clonotype has more than one count but fewer than ten. This chain uses TRBV28 with TRBJ2-7, with TRBD2 identical over 11 bases. CDR1 MDHEN and CDR2 SYDVKM come from the germline V gene. The CDR3 totals 13 residues. J gave up 3 bases and V 7 bases, and 2 bases lay outside the gene matches. The CDR3 DNA sequence: TGTGCCAGCACTAGCGGGGGGATCTACGAGCAGTACGTC. It specifies CASTSGGIYEQYV.

The sample holds a few counts of this clonotype. The chain employs TRBV7-2 and TRBJ1-5; tentative D call: TRBD1 (5 bases). CDR3 length: 13 amino acids. Trimming stripped 7 bases from V and 3 bases from J, with 10 bases between. CDR1 is SGHTA and CDR2 is FQGNSA in the germline V gene. Here the CDR3 reads CASTPGVNQPQHF. The CDR3 nucleotides are TGTGCCAGCACCCCGGGGGTCAATCAGCCCCAGCATTTT. Full variable domain (rest looked up from reference TRBV7-2 and TRBJ1-5): GAGVSQSPSNKVTEKGKDVELRCDPISGHTALYWYRQSLGQGLEFLIYFQGNSAPDKSGLPSDRFSAERTGGSVSTLTIQRTQQEDSAVYLCASTPGVNQPQHFGDGTRLSIL.

The chain is built from TRBV7-9 and TRBJ2-4, with 8 bases fitting TRBD2. CDR1 and CDR2 (germline): SEHNR, FQNEAQ (reference sequence). Losses at the gene ends were 6 bases for V and 7 bases for J; bases not matched to a gene: 14. The CDR3 extends over 16 amino acids. For the CDR3, the DNA is TGTGCCAGCAGTCCCGTCCCGGGGGGGGGAGAGAACATTCAGTACTTC. It is translated as CASSPVPGGGENIQYF. Together with reference TRBV7-9 and TRBJ2-4, the CDR3 gives the full variable domain: DTGVSQNPRHKITKRGQNVTFRCDPISEHNRLYWYRQTLGQGPEFLTYFQNEAQLEKSRLLSDRFSAERPKGSFSTLEIQRTEQGDSAMYLCASSPVPGGGENIQYFGAGTRLSVL.